This paragraph reports one T cell receptor beta chain. The antigen is not known. CDR1 is MNHNS, CDR2 SASEGT, per germline. V gave up 5 bases and J gave up 6 bases, with 20 bases separating them. The CDR3 is made up of 16 amino acids. This record comes from a study of T-cell memory formation after mild COVID-19. The overall study: The TCR clusters were mostly specific to one donor. Study-level points and caveats: Mainly in CM and EM were contracting CD4+ clones; CD8+ were in EMRA. CD4/CD8 balance characterized clones contracting day 15 to 85, and CD4+ skew characterized later expanders.

From 5'RACE with constant-segment primers came TCR alpha and TCR beta cDNA libraries that carried sample barcodes and UMIs. TCRdb passed the 5' RACE reads through MiXCR, listing each CDR3 protein once. The repertoire consists of approximately 350,000 distinct CDR3 sequences, with approximately 13% occurring once and the leading ten covering about a fifth. The V call is TRBV6-1, the J call TRBJ2-1; possible D gene TRBD1, 6 bases. This receptor was identified in a young man who had mild COVID-19 (a few samples of this study predate the infection). Cell type and time point are not known. The specimen sequenced was PBMCs or a T cell subset sorted from them (not recorded which). DNA for the CDR3: TGTGCCAGCAGTTTCCTGGGCACAGGGTTCGGCAATGAGCAGTTCTTC. This encodes CASSFLGTGFGNEQFF.